This TCR beta chain was obtained from a study of shared clonotypes between healthy human individuals. This clone came up many times. The material for each subset, its genomic DNA, was split evenly across several immunoSEQ plates. On sorted subsets, replicate PCRs used approximately 200 ng DNA, or about 30,000 T cell genomes. Only in-frame clones appear in the TCRdb table, and some are missing; sequencing was by immunoSEQ multiplex PCR. Of over 850,000 clones listed, around three quarters were seen once; the top ten hold approximately 0.5%. The CDR3 contains 14 residues. Germline V lookup: CDR1 SGHTA, CDR2 FQGNSA. V lost 5 bases, J lost 8 bases, and 6 bases stayed unmatched.

The sequence was collected from a man aged 18 to 29 in good health. Some clones in this sample may be carry-over from other donors' samples. The specimen sequenced was memory CD4+ T cells from PBMCs. Regarding subset: CD45RA-negative fraction. The rearrangement links TRBV7-2 to TRBJ1-4; 9 bases agree with TRBD1. Written as DNA, the CDR3 is TGTGCCAGCAGCCTCACAGGGGGCGCGGAAAAACTGTTTTTT. Amino acid sequence: CASSLTGGAEKLFF.